This T cell receptor (beta chain) was recorded in a study of blood T cell repertoires in COVID-19. Study at large: Some COVID-19 samples were acute and others convalescent; all came from the United States, Italy and Spain.

The recovered donors of Cohort 3 showed two negative PCRs, clearance, or symptom resolution. Authors' data handling: Counts of nucleated cells, estimated from reference gene primer amplification, were obtained. TCRdb's copy holds only in-frame clones and misses some; the assay was immunoSEQ multiplex PCR. The V and J calls and the clone size are those of that table, but D and trimming were determined from the DNA. The sample lists around 200,000 clones, around nine tenths seen once, with approximately 0.77% in the top ten. The V segment lost 1 base and the J segment 2 bases; nucleotides outside the gene matches: 6. Germline CDR1 is SEHNR and CDR2 is FQNEAQ (reference sequence). The CDR3 runs to 18 residues.

Sequencing was carried out using PBMCs or T cells enriched from blood (not recorded which). The chain employs TRBV7-9 and TRBJ2-4; 12 nucleotides agree with TRBD2. The receptor's source is a woman aged 18-29 years who had recovered from COVID-19. CDR3 in DNA: TGTGCCAGCAGCTTAGGCCTCCTAGCGGGAGGGCCCAAAAACATTCAGTACTTC. Its protein product is CASSLGLLAGGPKNIQYF.